This T cell receptor beta chain emerged from a study of cytomegalovirus exposure and HLA in healthy donors. About the study: A prior study identified 117 million unique TCR beta sequences from 150 million to 200 million T cells.

The germline V gene has CDR1 MNHNS and CDR2 SASEGT. The CDR3 is 15 residues long. V shed 9 bases and J 1 base; nucleotides not matched to a gene: 12. Worth noting for this clone: Its specificity is unknown.

General study findings and limits: The Asian-associated ancestry cluster reportedly had fewer N-insertions than the approximately 700-donor mean in a later analysis. TCR beta V segments were, for the most part, productive about 87% or about 30% of the time in an earlier analysis. Likely technical artifact: a cluster of highly shared sequence variants.

PCR primers comprised 60 Vbeta and 13 Jbeta primers. TCRdb's copy holds only in-frame clones and misses some; the assay was immunoSEQ multiplex PCR. The sample yields 85,000 to 120,000 clones, 75% seen once. The sequenced sample was PBMCs. This receptor was obtained from a man in his forties in good health and CMV-seronegative. The chain recombines TRBV6-1 with TRBJ2-7; 7 bases fit TRBD1. CDR3 in amino acids: CASQLGQVQSYEQYF. The CDR3 region has the DNA TGTGCCAGTCAATTAGGACAGGTCCAATCCTACGAGCAGTACTTC.